This paragraph covers one T cell receptor beta chain sequence. TCRdb keeps only in-frame clones here, not all; method: immunoSEQ multiplex PCR. The sample records over 250,000 clones, about 91% being singletons. This entry comes from a study of blood T cell repertoires in COVID-19. Germline V gene data show CDR1 as LNHDA and CDR2 as SQIVND (reference sequence). V lost 7 bases, J lost 7 bases, and 17 bases lay in between. This CDR3 contains 14 residues. The TCR originated in a person aged 18 to 30 with COVID-19, enrolled during active disease. The sequencing input was peripheral blood. The gene calls are TRBV19 and TRBJ1-5, with D possibly TRBD1 on 5 matching bases. In nucleotides, the CDR3 is TGTGCCAGTACCATGGGGGGGGGATCCCAGCCCCAGCATTTT. Amino acids: CASTMGGGSQPQHF.